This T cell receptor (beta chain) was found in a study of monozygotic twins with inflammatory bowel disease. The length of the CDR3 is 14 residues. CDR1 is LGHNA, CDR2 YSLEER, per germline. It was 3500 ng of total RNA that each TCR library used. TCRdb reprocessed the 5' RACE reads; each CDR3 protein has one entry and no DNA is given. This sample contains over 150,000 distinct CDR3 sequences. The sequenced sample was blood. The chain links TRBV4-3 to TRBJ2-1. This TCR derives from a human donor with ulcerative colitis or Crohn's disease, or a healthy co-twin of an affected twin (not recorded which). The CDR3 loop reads CASSQDLPHNEQFF.